This T cell receptor (beta chain) was found in a study of T cell responses to AZD1222 COVID-19 vaccine. The assay was immunoSEQ multiplex PCR, and TCRdb's table has in-frame clones only and misses some. The sample carries 110,000 or so clones, roughly 88% recorded once. A word on this clone: Its target is unknown.

The study's findings and limits: Two AZD1222 administrations were followed by greater Spike-specific TCR breadth and depth. Nearly half of spike-specific TCRs reportedly target unmutated variant regions.

The sequence was collected from an adult who received the AZD1222 COVID-19 vaccine. This specimen was peripheral blood, taken 28 days after the second AZD1222 dose.

The CDR3 coding sequence is TGTGCCAGCAGCTCCGCAAGGGGGGTATACAATGAGCAGTTCTTC. Its translation: CASSSARGVYNEQFF. The V gene is TRBV7-2, the J gene TRBJ2-1; D may match TRBD1 or TRBD2 (6 bases each). The CDR3 is 15 amino acids. Deletions cut 4 bases from V and 4 bases from J, with 14 bases between. Germline V gene sequence: CDR1 SGHTA, CDR2 FQGNSA.